A single sample gave rise to the 13 T cell receptor beta chains below, sequenced in a study of breast tumors, draining lymph nodes, adjacent tissues. TCRdb used MiXCR to reprocess the multiplex PCR reads, holding one entry per CDR3 protein. Of about 21,000 distinct CDR3 sequences listed, roughly 50% were seen once; the top ten hold roughly 8%. The sequenced sample was breast tumor tissue. All receptors derive from a female donor with breast cancer. Some clones in this sample may be carry-over from other donors' samples.

In its sample, this clonotype ranks as medium-sized. The V call is TRBV10-3, the J call TRBJ2-3; 8 positions agree with TRBD2. V gave up 4 bases and J gave up 14 bases; unmatched junction bases: 14. This CDR3 is 14 amino acids long. CDR1 and CDR2 from the germline V gene are ENHRY and SYGVKD. The CDR3 coding sequence is TGTGCCATCAGTGTATTCGAACCGGGACTAGTTCCGTATTTT. Translating gives CAISVFEPGLVPYF.

V usage is TRBV7-2 and J usage is TRBJ2-7, with 13 nucleotides matching TRBD2. With 1 base clipped from V and 2 bases from J, the junction kept 5 bases outside the gene matches. CDR1 and CDR2 (germline): SGHTA, FQGNSA. This CDR3 contains 17 residues. The CDR3 spells CASSLGGLAGTTYEQYF. CDR3 coding DNA: TGTGCCAGCAGCTTAGGGGGACTAGCGGGAACCACCTACGAGCAGTACTTC. Full variable domain (rest looked up from reference TRBV7-2 and TRBJ2-7): GAGVSQSPSNKVTEKGKDVELRCDPISGHTALYWYRQSLGQGLEFLIYFQGNSAPDKSGLPSDRFSAERTGGSVSTLTIQRTQQEDSAVYLCASSLGGLAGTTYEQYFGPGTRLTVT.

This chain links TRBV12-3 or TRBV12-4 with TRBJ2-7, with TRBD2 as a possible D gene (5 bases). The V gene lost 8 bases and the J gene lost 5 bases, with 16 bases spanning the gap. CDR3 length: 13 residues. The CDR3 sequence: CASRITEENEQYF. The CDR3, as DNA: TGTGCCAGCCGTATAACGGAGGAAAACGAGCAGTACTTC.

This clonotype was seen more than once but under ten times. The chain uses TRBV12-3 or TRBV12-4 and TRBJ1-5, with 9 bases that match TRBD1. The CDR3 sequence is 14 residues long. V lost 5 bases to trimming and J lost 4 bases; unmatched junction nucleotides: 3. The DNA for the CDR3 is TGTGCCAGCAGTACAGGGGGCTATAATCAGCCCCAGCATTTT. Translation gives CASSTGGYNQPQHF.

This clonotype was observed many times. The chain joins TRBV12-3 or TRBV12-4 to TRBJ1-4, with a tentative D call TRBD1 (6 bases). V shed 6 bases and J shed 8 bases, with 22 bases lying between them. There are 16 residues in the CDR3. CDR3 sequence reads: CASRKAGGGAREKLFF. CDR3 bases: TGTGCCAGCAGAAAAGCCGGGGGGGGGGCTCGCGAAAAACTGTTTTTT.

The J gene is TRBJ1-5, the V gene TRBV11-2; D call uncertain. Trimming took 1 base from V and 3 from J, leaving 4 bases between them. CDR3 size: 13 residues. CDR1 and CDR2 (germline): SGHAT, FQNNGV. This CDR3 is CASSLAPNQPQHF. The DNA for the CDR3 is TGTGCCAGCAGCTTAGCTCCCAATCAGCCCCAGCATTTT.

This clonotype was recorded at least ten times. This may be a read error: a much more frequent sequence differs by one nucleotide. Lacking the conserved final phenylalanine or tryptophan, this CDR3 likely reflects a read error. The CDR3 DNA reads TGTGCCAGCAGCCAGGGACAGTCAAAAAACATTCAGTACCTC. This encodes CASSQGQSKNIQYL. The chain couples TRBV7-2 to TRBJ2-4, with 7 bases fitting TRBD1. V gave up 5 bases and J gave up 4 bases; unmatched junction bases: 5. Germline lookup yields CDR1 SGHTA and CDR2 FQGNSA. The CDR3 length is 14 residues.

The table lists this clonotype with many counts. J is TRBJ2-6 and V is TRBV24-1; 8 bases map to TRBD2. Trimming took 2 bases from V and 0 from J; bases not matched to a gene: 5. The CDR3 runs 18 residues. The germline V gene has CDR1 KGHDR and CDR2 SFDVKD. The CDR3 sequence: CATSDSAGGSSGANVLTF. The CDR3 bases are TGTGCCACCAGTGATTCGGCGGGAGGAAGCTCTGGGGCCAACGTCCTGACTTTC.

With respect to this clonotype: Since the CDR3 does not end with the conserved phenylalanine or tryptophan, this likely comes from a read error. The chain joins TRBV20-1 to TRBJ2-5; 7 nucleotides line up with TRBD1. Trimming at V came to 7 bases and at J to 4 bases, leaving 12 bases not matched to a gene. Germline-derived CDR1 and CDR2 are DFQATT and SNEGSKA (reference sequence). This CDR3 has 14 amino acids. CDR3 nucleotide sequence: TGCAGTGTATCGACGGGACAGTCGGGAGAGACCCAGTACCTC. It yields the protein CSVSTGQSGETQYL.

The gene calls are TRBV10-1 and TRBJ2-7; 12 positions agree with TRBD2. Losses at the gene ends were 9 bases for V and 0 bases for J; bases not matched to a gene: 12. Germline loops: CDR1 WNHNN, CDR2 SYGVQD (reference sequence). This CDR3 is built from 17 residues. DNA for the CDR3: TGCGCCAGAGGGGGGGTGACTAGCGGGAGAGGCTCCTACGAGCAGTACTTC. It codes for CARGGVTSGRGSYEQYF.

The chain joins TRBV6-5 to TRBJ1-1; 7 bases are a match to TRBD1. With V trimmed by 5 bases and J by 6 bases, 12 bases remained unmatched. From germline, CDR1 is MNHEY and CDR2 SVGAGI. The CDR3 is 15 amino acids. The CDR3 reads CASSTPSQGKAEAFF. CDR3 in DNA: TGTGCCAGCAGTACCCCATCACAGGGGAAGGCTGAAGCTTTCTTT.

The CDR3 reads CASSTHTSGRGVDTQYF. The CDR3, as DNA: TGTGCCAGTAGTACCCACACTAGCGGGAGGGGTGTGGATACGCAGTATTTT. V is TRBV19 and J is TRBJ2-3; the match to TRBD2 covers 13 bases. This CDR3 comprises 17 residues. Germline CDR1 reads LNHDA; CDR2 reads SQIVND (reference sequence). The ends lost 4 bases at V and 6 bases at J; junction bases unmatched: 10.

With regard to this clonotype: Germline is not matched at one junction end, which may reflect a read error. This rearrangement joins TRBV20-1 to TRBJ2-1, with D perhaps matching TRBD1 (6 bases). The CDR3 contains 15 residues. Germline V lookup: CDR1 DFQATT, CDR2 SNEGSKA (reference sequence). For the CDR3, the DNA is TGCAGTGCCTTGGATGGGACAAAATCCTACAATGAGCAGCTCTTT. Amino acids: CSALDGTKSYNEQLF.